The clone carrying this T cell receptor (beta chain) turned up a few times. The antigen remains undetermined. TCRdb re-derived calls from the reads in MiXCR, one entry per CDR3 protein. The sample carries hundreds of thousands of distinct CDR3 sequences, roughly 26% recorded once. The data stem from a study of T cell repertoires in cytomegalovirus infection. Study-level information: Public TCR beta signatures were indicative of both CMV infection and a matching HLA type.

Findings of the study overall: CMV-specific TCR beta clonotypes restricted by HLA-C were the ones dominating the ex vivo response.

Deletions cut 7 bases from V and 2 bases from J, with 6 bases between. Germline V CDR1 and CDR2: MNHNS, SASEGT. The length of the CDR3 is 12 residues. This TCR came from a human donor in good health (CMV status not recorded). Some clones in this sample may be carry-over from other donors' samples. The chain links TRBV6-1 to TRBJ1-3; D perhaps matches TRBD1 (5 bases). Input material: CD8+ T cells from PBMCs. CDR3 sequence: CASTGTGNTIYF. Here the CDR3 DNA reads TGTGCCAGCACAGGGACTGGAAACACCATATATTTT.